This T cell receptor beta chain stems from a study of siplizumab effects on memory and regulatory T cells. Using immunoSEQ multiplex PCR, the repertoire was profiled, and TCRdb retains in-frame clones only, with some absent. The sample holds about 100,000 clones; 91% are singletons and the top ten take 0.14% to 0.15%. Study outcomes and limitations: Controls showed an average of around 28% Treg-derived mappable alloreactive CD4+ clones, while siplizumab showed approximately 69%. Suppression by proliferating Tregs derived from siplizumab cultures was not verified. Naive T cells, seemingly more diverse than memory cells, seemed major alloresponse contributors.

Germline V gene sequence: CDR1 MNHEY, CDR2 SMNVEV (reference sequence). The CDR3 runs 16 residues. Trimming cost V 0 bases and J 3 bases; bases outside gene matches: 4. Turning to this clone: What it binds is not known.

Sequencing used CD4+ T cells sorted from blood. The chain combines TRBV27 with TRBJ1-3, with 8 bases aligning to TRBD1. The clonotype originates from a human donor in good health. The CDR3 protein is CASSLSRGRRGNTIYF. The CDR3 DNA follows: TGTGCCAGCAGTTTATCCAGGGGGCGACGTGGAAACACCATATATTTT.